The next 27 T cell receptor beta chains were all read from a single sample in a study of human T cells and chemical hapten exposure. Time point given: patch test 3, about 24 weeks after DPC sensitization. Treatment of the sample: therapeutic diphenylcyclopropenone sensitization with weekly scalp DPC. MiXCR was run by TCRdb on the RACE reads, yielding one entry per CDR3 protein. Of tens of thousands of distinct CDR3 sequences listed, approximately 11% are singletons. Here the sequenced sample was whole blood, taken in connection with sensitization to the hapten diphenylcyclopropenone (DPC). Receptor source: a woman in her thirties with alopecia areata. Some clones in this sample may be carry-over from other donors' samples.

The chain is built from TRBV10-2 and TRBJ1-5, with TRBD1 identical over 7 bases. The CDR3 length is 15 residues. CDR1 and CDR2 from the germline V gene are WSHSY and SAAADI. Germline trimming cut 6 bases from V and 6 bases from J; bases unmatched to any gene: 11. CDR3 protein: CASRRGGAFGQPQHF. CDR3 bases: TGCGCCAGCAGAAGAGGGGGCGCATTCGGTCAGCCCCAGCATTTT.

In this sample, this clonotype turned up many times. The chain combines TRBV7-2 with TRBJ2-2, with D perhaps assigned TRBD1 or TRBD2 (6 bases each). Trimming stripped 5 bases from V and 7 bases from J, with 29 bases between. CDR1 and CDR2 (germline): SGHTA, FQGNSA. The CDR3 extends over 19 amino acids. The CDR3 here is CASSPFEGEAGQPNGELFF. As DNA, the CDR3 is TGTGCCAGCAGCCCTTTCGAGGGGGAGGCGGGACAACCCAACGGGGAGCTGTTTTTT.

There are many counts of this clonotype. The chain couples TRBV4-3 to TRBJ1-1; D unclear. Trimming took off 0 bases at V and 8 bases at J, with 16 bases between the two ends. The germline V gene has CDR1 LGHNA and CDR2 YSLEER. CDR3 length: 15 residues. DNA for the CDR3: TGCGCCAGCAGCCAAGAGGGTATGTCGTTTGAAGAAGCTTTCTTT. The encoded protein is CASSQEGMSFEEAFF.

This clonotype was detected ten times or more. The V gene is TRBV18, the J gene TRBJ2-7; D unresolved. The germline V gene encodes CDR1 KGHSH and CDR2 LQKENI. The CDR3 is made up of 13 amino acids. Trimming removed 5 bases at V and 0 bases at J, with 8 bases between. Written as DNA, the CDR3 is TGTGCCAGCTCAGATTATAGCTCCTACGAGCAGTACTTC. Translating gives CASSDYSSYEQYF.

This clonotype was seen more than once but under ten times. The chain is built from TRBV7-2 and TRBJ2-1; no firm D call. Germline-derived CDR1 and CDR2 are SGHTA and FQGNSA. V was pared by 1 base and J by 6 bases, with 7 bases between. The CDR3 runs to 13 residues. CDR3 in amino acids: CASSLGGFNEQFF. Written as DNA, the CDR3 is TGTGCCAGCAGCTTAGGAGGTTTCAATGAGCAGTTCTTC.

This clonotype was detected many times. The CDR3 loop is CSVRGQSSTDTQYF. CDR3 bases: TGCAGCGTTCGGGGACAGAGCAGCACAGATACGCAGTATTTT. The rearrangement joins TRBV29-1 to TRBJ2-3, with 7 bases aligning to TRBD1. Germline assignment: CDR1 SQVTM and CDR2 ANQGSEA. This CDR3 has 14 amino acids. V lost 5 bases to trimming and J lost 0 bases; unmatched junction nucleotides: 5.

The genes are TRBV28 and TRBJ2-7; D unresolved. The CDR3 length is 13 residues. V was cut by 6 bases and J by 7 bases, with 16 bases left in between. CDR1 is MDHEN, CDR2 SYDVKM, per germline. The CDR3 is CASSQMGPWEQYV. The CDR3 coding sequence is TGTGCCAGCAGCCAAATGGGTCCATGGGAGCAGTACGTC.

This clonotype was detected ten times or more. The genes are TRBV29-1 and TRBJ2-7; 7 bases match TRBD1. The germline gives CDR1 SQVTM, CDR2 ANQGSEA. This CDR3 region has 14 residues. J gave up 0 bases and V 1 base, and 3 bases lay outside the gene matches. CDR3 coding DNA: TGCAGCGTTGAAGGGCAGGGGGACTCCTACGAGCAGTACTTC. This translates into CSVEGQGDSYEQYF.

This clonotype has more than one count but fewer than ten. The J gene is TRBJ1-1, the V gene TRBV29-1, with D perhaps matching TRBD1 (5 bases). With 5 bases removed from V and 0 bases from J, the gap between germline ends came to 7 bases. The CDR3 length is 12 residues. CDR1 and CDR2 from the germline V gene are SQVTM and ANQGSEA. In DNA, the CDR3 is TGCAGCGTTTCGACAGTGAACACTGAAGCTTTCTTT. Amino acids: CSVSTVNTEAFF. The variable domain in full, completed from reference TRBV29-1 and TRBJ1-1, reads SAVISQKPSRDICQRGTSLTIQCQVDSQVTMMFWYRQQPGQSLTLIATANQGSEATYESGFVIDKFPISRPNLTFSTLTVSNMSPEDSSIYLCSVSTVNTEAFFGQGTRLTVV.

This sequence joins TRBV28 and TRBJ2-3; D may match TRBD1 or TRBD2 (5 bases each). The CDR3 is made up of 15 amino acids. V was cut by 3 bases and J by 4 bases, with 14 bases left in between. CDR1 is MDHEN and CDR2 is SYDVKM in the germline V gene. For the CDR3, the DNA is TGTGCCAGCAGTTTTCTCCAGGGACGATCAGATACGCAGTATTTT. Protein sequence: CASSFLQGRSDTQYF.

This rearrangement joins TRBV29-1 to TRBJ2-7; 7 nucleotides align to TRBD2. V lost 7 bases to trimming and J lost 5 bases; unmatched junction nucleotides: 5. This CDR3 is built from 11 residues. Germline V CDR1 and CDR2: SQVTM, ANQGSEA. CDR3 sequence reads: CSAGEGNEQYF. The DNA of the CDR3 is TGCAGCGCCGGGGAGGGAAACGAGCAGTACTTC.

In its sample, this clonotype was seen a few times. The rearrangement joins TRBV11-2 to TRBJ2-1, with 8 nucleotides matching TRBD2. Germline-derived CDR1 and CDR2 are SGHAT and FQNNGV. Trimming took 5 bases from V and 5 from J; bases not matched to a gene: 14. This CDR3 has 17 residues. CDR3 protein: CASSPSWQRGPNNEQFF. In DNA, the CDR3 is TGTGCCAGCAGCCCCTCCTGGCAGCGGGGGCCGAACAATGAGCAGTTCTTC. The entire variable domain, with the rest obtained from reference TRBV11-2 and TRBJ2-1, is as follows: EAGVAQSPRYKIIEKRQSVAFWCNPISGHATLYWYQQILGQGPKLLIQFQNNGVVDDSQLPKDRFSAERLKGVDSTLKIQPAKLEDSAVYLCASSPSWQRGPNNEQFFGPGTRLTVL.

This clonotype showed up many times. CDR3 sequence: CASSLSGFGTDTQYF. CDR3 sequence (DNA): TGTGCCAGCAGCCTAAGCGGGTTTGGGACAGATACGCAGTATTTT. The chain is built from TRBV28 and TRBJ2-3; the D gene is possibly TRBD2 (6 bases). This CDR3 is 15 amino acids long. V lost 6 bases and J lost 3, with 16 bases in between. CDR1 and CDR2 (germline): MDHEN, SYDVKM.

In its sample, this clonotype was seen a few times. This chain links TRBV13 with TRBJ2-7; 7 bases are a match to TRBD1. Unmatched junction bases numbered 5, after V lost 6 bases and J lost 6 bases. The CDR3 loop spans 12 amino acids. CDR1 PRHDT and CDR2 FYEKMQ come from the germline V gene (reference sequence). This CDR3 reads CASSSTGIEQYF. CDR3 in DNA: TGTGCCAGCAGTTCGACAGGGATCGAGCAGTACTTC.

This clonotype was detected ten times or more. The chain carries TRBV10-3 and TRBJ2-1; D gene ambiguous. Trimming stripped 6 bases from V and 5 bases from J, with 11 bases between. Germline CDR1 ENHRY, CDR2 SYGVKD. This CDR3 region has 13 residues. The CDR3 region is CAIRDGEDNEQFF. CDR3 sequence (DNA): TGTGCCATCAGGGACGGAGAAGACAATGAGCAGTTCTTC.

The rearrangement joins TRBV5-1 to TRBJ2-3; D is tentatively TRBD1 or TRBD2 (5 bases each). With 3 bases removed from V and 4 bases from J, the gap between germline ends came to 18 bases. From germline, CDR1 is SGHRS and CDR2 YFSETQ. The CDR3 length is 16 residues. Written as DNA, the CDR3 is TGCGCCAGCAGCTCCCGGGGCGGTCGAGGCCCAGATACGCAGTATTTT. Translated: CASSSRGGRGPDTQYF. Together with reference TRBV5-1 and TRBJ2-3, the CDR3 gives the full variable domain: KAGVTQTPRYLIKTRGQQVTLSCSPISGHRSVSWYQQTPGQGLQFLFEYFSETQRNKGNFPGRFSGRQFSNSRSEMNVSTLELGDSALYLCASSSRGGRGPDTQYFGPGTRLTVL.

The chain joins TRBV20-1 to TRBJ2-1; maybe TRBD2 (6 bases). Trimming removed 1 base at V and 3 bases at J, with 10 bases between. From germline, CDR1 is DFQATT and CDR2 SNEGSKA (reference sequence). CDR3 length: 14 residues. The CDR3 nucleotides read TGCAGTGCTAGAGGTAGCGGCGGCTACAATGAGCAGTTCTTC. It encodes CSARGSGGYNEQFF.

This clonotype has ten or more counts. This CDR3 is CASSSGARGPGQFF. The CDR3 nucleotides read TGTGCCAGCAGTTCCGGGGCCAGGGGTCCCGGGCAGTTCTTC. V gene TRBV12-3 or TRBV12-4 combines with J gene TRBJ2-1; D is possibly TRBD1 (6 bases). Trimming removed 4 bases from V and 12 bases from J, with 19 bases in between. The CDR3 length is 14 residues.

The gene calls are TRBV28 and TRBJ2-7; D gene unclear. The V end lost 6 bases, the J end lost 0 bases, and 18 bases lay between the germline ends. Germline-derived CDR1 and CDR2 are MDHEN and SYDVKM. There are 16 residues in the CDR3. The CDR3 reads CASRPLDVSSSYEQYF. CDR3 nucleotide sequence: TGTGCCAGCAGACCACTGGACGTTTCCAGCTCCTACGAGCAGTACTTC.

In its sample, this clonotype was seen many times. The chain joins TRBV5-1 to TRBJ2-1; D might be TRBD1 (6 bases). V dropped 0 bases and J dropped 2 bases, with 12 bases sitting between them. CDR3 length: 16 residues. The germline V gene has CDR1 SGHRS and CDR2 YFSETQ. CDR3 region: CASSLVTGSTYNEQFF. The CDR3 nucleotides are TGCGCCAGCAGCTTGGTGACAGGAAGTACCTACAATGAGCAGTTCTTC.

This clonotype occurred once. This chain connects TRBV11-2 to TRBJ1-5, with D perhaps TRBD1 (5 bases). CDR1 is SGHAT, CDR2 FQNNGV, per germline. The CDR3 totals 13 residues. The V end lost 1 base, the J end lost 11 bases, and 12 bases lay between the germline ends. CDR3 in amino acids: CASSLALAGTQHF. CDR3 nucleotides: TGTGCCAGCAGCTTAGCCCTGGCAGGGACCCAGCATTTT.

This clonotype was detected only a few times. The chain uses TRBV28 and TRBJ1-6, with a tentative D call TRBD1 (5 bases). CDR1 MDHEN and CDR2 SYDVKM come from the germline V gene. This CDR3 contains 15 residues. The germline V and J ends were trimmed by 7 bases and 8 bases, with 18 bases remaining between them. The CDR3 DNA follows: TGTGCCAGCATGTCAGGGCCACTATTCGATTCACCCCTCCACTTT. Translated, it gives CASMSGPLFDSPLHF.

This clonotype was observed at least ten times. The J gene is TRBJ1-1, the V gene TRBV7-8, with D possibly being TRBD1 (5 bases). This CDR3 has 15 residues. The V gene's germline CDR1 is SGHVS and CDR2 FQNEAQ. Trimming pared 6 bases from V and 0 bases from J, leaving 14 bases between. CDR3 loop: CASRPGSQLNTEAFF. CDR3 in DNA: TGTGCCAGCAGGCCAGGGTCCCAGTTGAACACTGAAGCTTTCTTT.

This clonotype was detected ten times or more. V usage is TRBV3-1 and J usage is TRBJ2-1; D might be TRBD1 (6 bases). Germline V gene sequence: CDR1 LGHDT, CDR2 YNNKEL (reference sequence). This CDR3 region has 15 residues. V lost 0 bases to trimming and J lost 3 bases, with 9 bases between them. DNA of the CDR3: TGTGCCAGCAGCCAAGAACCACAGGGCTACAATGAGCAGTTCTTC. It encodes CASSQEPQGYNEQFF.

This clonotype showed up many times. The chain has TRBV20-1 and TRBJ2-1; 7 bases align to TRBD1. The CDR3 is 13 residues long. Germline lookup yields CDR1 DFQATT and CDR2 SNEGSKA (reference sequence). Trimming took 4 bases from V and 8 from J; bases not matched to a gene: 8. CDR3 region: CSAKMTGSYEQFF. In DNA form, the CDR3 reads TGCAGTGCTAAAATGACAGGGAGTTATGAGCAGTTCTTC.

V usage is TRBV4-3 and J usage is TRBJ2-7, with 8 bases lining up with TRBD2. V shed 0 bases, J shed 2 bases, and the junction held 6 bases outside the gene matches. This CDR3 has 16 residues. Looked up from germline, CDR1 is LGHNA and CDR2 is YSLEER. The CDR3 DNA sequence: TGCGCCAGCAGCCAAGAAGGCGGGAGGCCCCCCTACGAGCAGTACTTC. Translation gives CASSQEGGRPPYEQYF.

The rearrangement links TRBV7-9 to TRBJ2-7; TRBD1 aligns across 8 bases. V lost 5 bases and J lost 6; bases outside the gene matches: 12. Germline-derived CDR1 and CDR2 are SEHNR and FQNEAQ (reference sequence). This CDR3 has 15 amino acids. For the CDR3, the DNA is TGTGCCAGCAGCGTGGGGCAGGGGGCCCTCAGCGAGCAGTACTTC. Translation gives CASSVGQGALSEQYF.